The clone carrying this TCR beta chain showed up many times. No antigen is known for it. These data originate in a study of T cells in Graves' hyperthyroidism and ophthalmopathy. Study-wide context: Specimen type is peripheral blood, collected at initial diagnosis prior to any treatment.

General study results and limits: Most thyroid clonotypes expanded above 0.001 appeared in blood too.

RNA transcripts gave rise to amplified TCR beta CDR3 regions. The HTBI primer set served for first-round RT-PCR of the TCR CDR3. TCRdb analysed the multiplex PCR reads with MiXCR anew, one entry per CDR3 protein. The sample has 350,000 to 450,000 distinct CDR3 sequences, 14% seen once. Germline CDR1 and CDR2: LNHDA and SQIVND (reference sequence). This CDR3 is built from 13 residues. After removal of 6 bases from V and 6 bases from J, the junction contained 4 bases not matched to a gene. The chain uses TRBV19 and TRBJ1-5; 8 nucleotides agree with TRBD1. Material: blood. This TCR came from an older woman with Graves' hyperthyroidism. The CDR3 region is CASRGTGSQPQHF. CDR3 coding DNA: TGTGCCAGTAGGGGGACAGGTAGTCAGCCCCAGCATTTT.